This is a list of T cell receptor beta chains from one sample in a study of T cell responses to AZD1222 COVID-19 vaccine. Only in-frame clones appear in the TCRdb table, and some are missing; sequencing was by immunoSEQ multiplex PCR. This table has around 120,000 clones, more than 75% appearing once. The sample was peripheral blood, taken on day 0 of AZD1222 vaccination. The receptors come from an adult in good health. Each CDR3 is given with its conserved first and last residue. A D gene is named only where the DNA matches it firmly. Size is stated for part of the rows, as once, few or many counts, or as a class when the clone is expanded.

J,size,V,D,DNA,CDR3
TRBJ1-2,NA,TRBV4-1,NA,TGCGCCAGCAGCCAAGAAGGGGCGCGGGAATCTAACTATGGCTACACCTTC,CASSQEGARESNYGYTF
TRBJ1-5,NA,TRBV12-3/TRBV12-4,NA,TGTGCCAGCAGTTACAGGGTTGATCAGCCCCAGCATTTT,CASSYRVDQPQHF
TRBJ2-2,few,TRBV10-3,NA,TGTGCCATCAGAGGGGGCACCGGGGAGCTGTTTTTT,CAIRGGTGELFF
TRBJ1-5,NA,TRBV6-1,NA,TGTGCCAGCAGTGAGGTACGGGGACGAGGTCAGCCCCAGCATTTT,CASSEVRGRGQPQHF
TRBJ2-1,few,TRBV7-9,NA,TGTGCCAGCAGATACCGTAGCGCCCTCGGGAATGAGCAGTTCTTC,CASRYRSALGNEQFF
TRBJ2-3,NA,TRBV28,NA,TGTGCCAGCAGTTTAAATCCGCGGTACGAGAGCTCCACAGATACGCAGTATTTT,CASSLNPRYESSTDTQYF
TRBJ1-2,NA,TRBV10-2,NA,TGCGCCAGCGCACCGACGGGATATGGCTACACCTTC,CASAPTGYGYTF
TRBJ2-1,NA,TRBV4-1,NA,TGCGCCAGCAGCCAAGAGTTAGGAGGACGCTCCTACAATGAGCAGTTCTTC,CASSQELGGRSYNEQFF
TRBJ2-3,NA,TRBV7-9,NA,TGTGCCAGCAGCGCAGTGGGCACAGATACGCAGTATTTT,CASSAVGTDTQYF
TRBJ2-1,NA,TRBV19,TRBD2,TGTGCCAGTAAGGGCAGCGGGGGGTTTAGGAATGAGCAGTTCTTC,CASKGSGGFRNEQFF
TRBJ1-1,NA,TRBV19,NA,TGTGCCAGTAGTCTAACACCGAACACTGAAGCTTTCTTT,CASSLTPNTEAFF
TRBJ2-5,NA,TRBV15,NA,TGTGCCACCAGCCCCCCCGGACCGGGGGAGACCCAGTACTTC,CATSPPGPGETQYF
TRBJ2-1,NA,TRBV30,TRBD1,TGTGCCTGGAGTGTACCCGGGACAGGTGCCTACAATGAGCAGTTCTTC,CAWSVPGTGAYNEQFF
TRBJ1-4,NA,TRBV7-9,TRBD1,TGTGCCAGCAGCTGGGGACAGGGAATGAGGAATGAAAAACTGTTTTTT,CASSWGQGMRNEKLFF
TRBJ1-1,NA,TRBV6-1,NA,TGTGCCAGCAGTGAACGGGCAGCCCCGAACACTGAAGCTTTCTTT,CASSERAAPNTEAFF
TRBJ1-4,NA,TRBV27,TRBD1,TGTGCCAGCAGCCTACAGGGGAGGCATGAAAAACTGTTTTTT,CASSLQGRHEKLFF
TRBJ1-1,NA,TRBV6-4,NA,TGTGCCAGCAGCTACAGGGTGGACACTGAAGCTTTCTTT,CASSYRVDTEAFF
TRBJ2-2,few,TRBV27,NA,TGTGCCAGCAGTTTATCCAGGGTCACCGGGGAGCTGTTTTTT,CASSLSRVTGELFF
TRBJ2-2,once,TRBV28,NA,TGTGCCAGCAGCTCATCGTGGGGAACCGGGGAGCTGTTTTTT,CASSSSWGTGELFF
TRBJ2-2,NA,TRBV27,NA,TGTGCCAGCAGTTTATGGGAGAACACCGGGGAGCTGTTTTTT,CASSLWENTGELFF
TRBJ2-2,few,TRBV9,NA,TGTGCCAGCAGCAGGAACGGGGAGCTGTTTTTT,CASSRNGELFF
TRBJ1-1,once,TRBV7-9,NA,TGTGCCAGCCAGGGGCAGGTGGACACTGAAGCTTTCTTT,CASQGQVDTEAFF
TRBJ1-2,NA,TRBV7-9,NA,TGTGCCAGCGAATGGGGTAACTATGGCTACACCTTC,CASEWGNYGYTF
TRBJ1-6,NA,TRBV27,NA,TGTGCCAGCAGTTGGCAGTTTAATTCACCCCTCCACTTT,CASSWQFNSPLHF
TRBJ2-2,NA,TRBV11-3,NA,TGTGCCAGCAGCTTATATCCCGGGGAGCTGTTTTTT,CASSLYPGELFF
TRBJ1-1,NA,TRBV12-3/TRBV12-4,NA,TGTGCCAGCAGTTTAGGTGTAAACACTGAAGCTTTCTTT,CASSLGVNTEAFF
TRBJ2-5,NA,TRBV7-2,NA,TGTGCCAGCAGCTTGGGTGGGAAAGAGACCCAGTACTTC,CASSLGGKETQYF
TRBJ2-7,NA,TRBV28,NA,TGTGCCAGCACCGGGGTAGACTTAGACTACGAGCAGTACTTC,CASTGVDLDYEQYF
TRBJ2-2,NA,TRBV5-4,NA,TGTGCCAGCAGCTTGGCAGGAAGCCCCGGGGAGCTGTTTTTT,CASSLAGSPGELFF
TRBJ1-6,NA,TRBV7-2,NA,TGTGCCAGCAGCTTGGTTGGATTATCGACAGCGGTCAATTCACCCCTCCACTTT,CASSLVGLSTAVNSPLHF
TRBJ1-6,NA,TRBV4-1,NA,TGCGCCAGCAGCCAAGAGGCTGCGAGCTCCTATAATTCACCCCTCCACTTT,CASSQEAASSYNSPLHF
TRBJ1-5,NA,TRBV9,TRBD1,TGTGCCAGCAGCGGTTCGGGACAGATAAATCAGCCCCAGCATTTT,CASSGSGQINQPQHF
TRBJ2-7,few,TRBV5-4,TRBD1,TGTGCCAGCAGCTATGATACAGGGGGCGTCGAGCAGTACTTC,CASSYDTGGVEQYF
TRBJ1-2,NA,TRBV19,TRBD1,TGTGCCAGTAGTAGACAGGGGGCGAGTAGTGGCTACACCTTC,CASSRQGASSGYTF
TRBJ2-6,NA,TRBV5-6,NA,TGTGCCAGCAGCTCCGACCTCTCTGGGGCCAACGTCCTGACTTTC,CASSSDLSGANVLTF
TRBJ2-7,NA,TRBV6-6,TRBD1,TGTGCCAGCAGTCCTCCAGACAGGGGGGCTATAGAGTACGAGCAGTACTTC,CASSPPDRGAIEYEQYF
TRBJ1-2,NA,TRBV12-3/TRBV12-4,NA,TGTGCCAGCAGTTTACAGGGTGCCGGCTACACCTTC,CASSLQGAGYTF
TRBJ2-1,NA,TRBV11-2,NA,TGTGCCAGCAGTCAAACTGAAGCCATTTACAATGAGCAGTTCTTC,CASSQTEAIYNEQFF
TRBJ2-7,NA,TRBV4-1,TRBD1,TGCGCCAGCAGCCAAGTTGGCTTGGACAGGGGGTACGAGCAGTACTTC,CASSQVGLDRGYEQYF
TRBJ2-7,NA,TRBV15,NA,TGTGCCACCAGCAGAGGGAGACTCTTCGAGTACGAGCAGTACTTC,CATSRGRLFEYEQYF
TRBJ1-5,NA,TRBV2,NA,TGTGCCAGCAGCCAGGATTTCAATCAGCCCCAGCATTTT,CASSQDFNQPQHF
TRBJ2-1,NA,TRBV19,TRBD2,TGTGCCAGTAGCGCCCCAGTGCTAGCGGGAGACTCCTCCTACAATGAGCAGTTCTTC,CASSAPVLAGDSSYNEQFF
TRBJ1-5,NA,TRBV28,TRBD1,TGTGCCAGCAGAACGGGACAGCTTTTGCCGAGCAATCAGCCCCAGCATTTT,CASRTGQLLPSNQPQHF
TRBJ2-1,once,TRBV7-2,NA,TGTGCCAGCAGCTTCTTCAGCGGAAGCTACAATGAGCAGTTCTTC,CASSFFSGSYNEQFF
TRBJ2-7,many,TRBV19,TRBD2,TGTGCCAGTAGTGTTACTAGCGGCCCCTACGAGCAGTACTTC,CASSVTSGPYEQYF